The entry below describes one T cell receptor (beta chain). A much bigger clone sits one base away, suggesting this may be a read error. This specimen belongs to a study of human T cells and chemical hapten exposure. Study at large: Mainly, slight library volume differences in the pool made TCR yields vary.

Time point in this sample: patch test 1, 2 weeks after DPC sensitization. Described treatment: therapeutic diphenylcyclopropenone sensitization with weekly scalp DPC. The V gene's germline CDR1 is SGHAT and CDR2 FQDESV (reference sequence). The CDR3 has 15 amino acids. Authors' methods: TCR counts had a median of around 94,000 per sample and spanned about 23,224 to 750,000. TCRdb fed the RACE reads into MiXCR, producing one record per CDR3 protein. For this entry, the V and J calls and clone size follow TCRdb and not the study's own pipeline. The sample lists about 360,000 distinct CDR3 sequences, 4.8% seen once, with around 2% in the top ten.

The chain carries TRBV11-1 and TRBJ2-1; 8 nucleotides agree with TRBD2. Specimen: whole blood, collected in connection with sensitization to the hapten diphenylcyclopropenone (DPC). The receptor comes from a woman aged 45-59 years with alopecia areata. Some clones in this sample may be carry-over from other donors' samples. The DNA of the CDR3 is TGTGCCAGCAGCTTATCCGGGGGGGCATACAATGAGCGGTTCTTC. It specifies CASSLSGGAYNERFF.